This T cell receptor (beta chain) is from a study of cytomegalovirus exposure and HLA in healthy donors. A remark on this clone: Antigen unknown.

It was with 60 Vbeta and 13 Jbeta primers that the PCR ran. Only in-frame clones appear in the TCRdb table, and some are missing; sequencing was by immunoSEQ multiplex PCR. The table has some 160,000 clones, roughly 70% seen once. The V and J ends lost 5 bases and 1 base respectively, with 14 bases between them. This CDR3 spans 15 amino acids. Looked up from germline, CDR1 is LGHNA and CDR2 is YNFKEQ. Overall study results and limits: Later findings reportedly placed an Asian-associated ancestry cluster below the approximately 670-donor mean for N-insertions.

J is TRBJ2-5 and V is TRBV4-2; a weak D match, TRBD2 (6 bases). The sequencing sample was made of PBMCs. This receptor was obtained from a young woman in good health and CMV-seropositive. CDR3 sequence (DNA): TGTGCCAGCAGCGCACACCTAGCGAGCCAAGAGACCCAGTACTTC. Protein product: CASSAHLASQETQYF.